This TCR beta chain appears in the sequencing data of a study of blood T cell repertoires in COVID-19. CDR1 and CDR2 (germline): SGHVS, FNYEAQ. The CDR3 length is 16 residues. Deletions cut 5 bases from V and 0 bases from J, with 14 bases between. Per the original data handling: Reference gene primer amplification in the assay estimated nucleated cell counts. Produced via immunoSEQ multiplex PCR; TCRdb's table is partial and in-frame only. That table is the source of V, J and clone size, and D and trimming were worked out from the DNA. This sample carries a few hundred thousand clones, approximately 82% of them seen once, and the ten largest clones take 1.2% to 1.5%.

The sequence was obtained from a woman aged 35 to 49 who had recovered from COVID-19. Sequencing input: peripheral blood. V and J are TRBV7-6 and TRBJ1-3; weak D call: TRBD1 (6 bases). The CDR3 DNA is TGTGCCAGCAGCCAAGGACAGTCGTTCTCTGGAAACACCATATATTTT. Translation gives CASSQGQSFSGNTIYF.